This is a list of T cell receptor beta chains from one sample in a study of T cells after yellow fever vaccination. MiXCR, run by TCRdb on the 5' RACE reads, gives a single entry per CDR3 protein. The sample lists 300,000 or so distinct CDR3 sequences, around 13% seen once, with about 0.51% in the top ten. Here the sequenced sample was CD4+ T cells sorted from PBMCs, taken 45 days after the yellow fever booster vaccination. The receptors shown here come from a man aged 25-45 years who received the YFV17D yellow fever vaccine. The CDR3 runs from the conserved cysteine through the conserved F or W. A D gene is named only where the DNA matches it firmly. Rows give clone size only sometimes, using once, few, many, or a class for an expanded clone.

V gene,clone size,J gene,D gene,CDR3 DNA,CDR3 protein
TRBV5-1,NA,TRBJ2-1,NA,TGCGCCAGCAGCGCCGCCAATTCCTACAATGAGCAGTTCTTC,CASSAANSYNEQFF
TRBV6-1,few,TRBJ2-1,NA,TGTGCCAGCAAGGTAAAAAGAGGGGTCTCCTACAATGAGCAGTTCTTC,CASKVKRGVSYNEQFF
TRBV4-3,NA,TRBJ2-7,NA,TGCGCCAGCCTGAGGGCGGGTGCACACTCCTACGAGCAGTACTTC,CASLRAGAHSYEQYF
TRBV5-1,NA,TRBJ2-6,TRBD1,TGCGCCAGCAGGGAGCAAGGACAGGGACTTGGAGCCAACGTCCTGACTTTC,CASREQGQGLGANVLTF
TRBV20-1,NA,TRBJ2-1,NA,TGCAGTGCTAGTGGTCGATTCGTCTTTGTCGATGAGCAGTTCTTC,CSASGRFVFVDEQFF
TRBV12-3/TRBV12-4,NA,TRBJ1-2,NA,TGTGCCATCAAGTCGGGGACGAACTATGGCTACACCTTC,CAIKSGTNYGYTF
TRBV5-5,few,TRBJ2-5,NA,TGTGCCAGCAGCTCGTCCCGGGACGTGCAAGAGACCCAGTACTTC,CASSSSRDVQETQYF
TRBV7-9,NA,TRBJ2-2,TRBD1,TGTGCCAGCAAGCTCTCCGGGACAGACTACACCGGGGAGCTGTTTTTT,CASKLSGTDYTGELFF
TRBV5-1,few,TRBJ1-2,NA,TGCGCCAGCAGCTTATCAGAAGCAAGTGGCTACACCTTC,CASSLSEASGYTF
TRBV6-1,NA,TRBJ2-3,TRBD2,TGTGCAGCCGCCCCTAGCGGGAAGGATACGCAGTATTTT,CAAAPSGKDTQYF